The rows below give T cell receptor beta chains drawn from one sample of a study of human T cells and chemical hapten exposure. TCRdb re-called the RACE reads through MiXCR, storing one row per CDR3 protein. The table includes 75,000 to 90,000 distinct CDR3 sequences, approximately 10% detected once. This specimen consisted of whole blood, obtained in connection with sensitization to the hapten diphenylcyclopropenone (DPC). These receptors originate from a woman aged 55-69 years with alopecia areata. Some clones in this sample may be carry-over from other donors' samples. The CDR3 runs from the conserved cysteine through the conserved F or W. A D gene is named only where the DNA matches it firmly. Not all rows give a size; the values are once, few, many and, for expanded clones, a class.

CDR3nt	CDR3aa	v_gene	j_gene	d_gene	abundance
TGTGCCAGCAGGGGGTTGGGGCCTAGCTCCTACAATGAGCAGTTCTTC	CASRGLGPSSYNEQFF	TRBV3-1	TRBJ2-1	.	many
TGCAGTGCTTCAATGCTATTCTCTGGAAACACCATATATTTT	CSASMLFSGNTIYF	TRBV20-1	TRBJ1-3	.	.
TGCGCCAGCAGCTTGGATCCAGCCACCTACGAGCAGTACTTC	CASSLDPATYEQYF	TRBV5-1	TRBJ2-7	.	many
TGCAGCGTCGTAGAACAGGGGCAGTACCAGCCCCAGCATTTT	CSVVEQGQYQPQHF	TRBV29-1	TRBJ1-5	TRBD1	many
TGTGCCAGCTCACCGCGGGACAACCAAGAGACCCAGTACTTC	CASSPRDNQETQYF	TRBV18	TRBJ2-5	.	many
TGTGCCAGCAGTTATAGGGCGACGGACAGGGAAGCTGTATTTCGTCAGCCCCAGCATTTT	CASSYRATDREAVFRQPQHF	TRBV6-9	TRBJ1-5	TRBD1	.
TGTGCCAGTAGTAGGGGGCCGGGCGATGAGCAGTTCTTC	CASSRGPGDEQFF	TRBV19	TRBJ2-1	.	.
TGCGCCAGCAGCTCCCAAGGGTCCCGGGAATTCTACAATGAGCAGTTCTTC	CASSSQGSREFYNEQFF	TRBV5-1	TRBJ2-1	.	few
TGTGCCAGCAGTTACCTTGGGACTAGTTCCTTCACCGGGGAGCTGTTTTTT	CASSYLGTSSFTGELFF	TRBV6-6	TRBJ2-2	TRBD2	few
TGTGCCAGCAGCTTACCCGGGACAGGAGTTAATTCACCCCTCCACTTT	CASSLPGTGVNSPLHF	TRBV7-8	TRBJ1-6	TRBD1	.
TGTGCCAGCAGCACCTACCGGGACACTGAAGCTTTCTTT	CASSTYRDTEAFF	TRBV7-3	TRBJ1-1	.	many
TGTGCCAGCAGGCTCGGACTAGCGAGCGAAGAGACCCAGTACTTC	CASRLGLASEETQYF	TRBV6-2/TRBV6-3	TRBJ2-5	TRBD2	few
TGCAGCGTCCCCCGGTACCAAGAGACCCAGTACTTC	CSVPRYQETQYF	TRBV29-1	TRBJ2-5	.	few
TGCAGTGTGGGCAGGGGATCGACGAGGCAGTACTTC	CSVGRGSTRQYF	TRBV20-1	TRBJ2-7	.	many
TGCAGCGTTTCACAGGGAGAAGCTTTCTTT	CSVSQGEAFF	TRBV29-1	TRBJ1-1	.	few
TGCGCCAGCAGTGAGAGGAGCAGTCCCTACGAGCAGTACTTC	CASSERSSPYEQYF	TRBV10-1	TRBJ2-7	.	few
TGCAGCGTTGAGAAGGGCAGCCAAGAGACCCAGTACTTC	CSVEKGSQETQYF	TRBV29-1	TRBJ2-5	.	.
TGTGCCAGCAGCTCCCAAGGGGGCGCCGATTCACCCCTCCACTTT	CASSSQGGADSPLHF	TRBV7-3	TRBJ1-6	TRBD1	many
TGTGCCAGCAGCCAGCAGGGGATACCTAATGAAAAACTGTTTTTT	CASSQQGIPNEKLFF	TRBV14	TRBJ1-4	.	few
TGCAGTGCTACCCAGGGAAATACGCAGTATTTT	CSATQGNTQYF	TRBV20-1	TRBJ2-3	.	.
TGCAGTGCTAGAGATCGACTAGCGGGGAACACCGGGGAGCTGTTTTTT	CSARDRLAGNTGELFF	TRBV20-1	TRBJ2-2	TRBD2	.
TGTGCCAGCAGCCCTTTGTTTAGCTCCAGGGACGAGCAGTACTTC	CASSPLFSSRDEQYF	TRBV4-2	TRBJ2-7	.	few
TGTGCCAGCAGCTTAGAATTACGGTTTCACGGTTCACCCCTCCACTTT	CASSLELRFHGSPLHF	TRBV11-2	TRBJ1-6	.	.
TGTGCCAGCAGCTTAGACCAAGAGACCCAGTACTTC	CASSLDQETQYF	TRBV7-2	TRBJ2-5	.	many
TGTGCCAGCAGTTTCCGAGAAAGTTATTCACCCCTCCACTTT	CASSFRESYSPLHF	TRBV12-3/TRBV12-4	TRBJ1-6	.	few
TGTGCCAGCAGTGCCGACAGTAAAGAGACCCAGTACTTC	CASSADSKETQYF	TRBV2	TRBJ2-5	.	.
TGTGCCAGCAGTACCCGGACAGGGGATAATGAAAAACTGTTTTTT	CASSTRTGDNEKLFF	TRBV6-5	TRBJ1-4	TRBD1	.
TGTGCCAGCAGTTACTCTGGCGGCGATTCCTATGGCTACACCTTC	CASSYSGGDSYGYTF	TRBV6-5	TRBJ1-2	.	many
TGTGCCAGCTTCGAGGGACAGATGAACACTGAAGCTTTCTTT	CASFEGQMNTEAFF	TRBV2	TRBJ1-1	TRBD1	few
TGTGCAAGTCGCTCCCACCCCCAGGGGTCCTGTGAAAAACTGTTTTTT	CASRSHPQGSCEKLFF	TRBV12-2	TRBJ1-4	.	many
TGTGCCAGCCAACAGGGGCCAGATACGCAGTATTTT	CASQQGPDTQYF	TRBV27	TRBJ2-3	TRBD1	few
TGCAGCGCCACAGGGAGGGCCCAAGAGACCCAGTACTTC	CSATGRAQETQYF	TRBV29-1	TRBJ2-5	.	few
TGCAGCGTTGTTGGAGCAGATACGCAGTATTTT	CSVVGADTQYF	TRBV29-1	TRBJ2-3	.	few
TGCGCCAGCAGCTTGGCTCCAGGGGGGAGTGAAAAACTGTTTTTT	CASSLAPGGSEKLFF	TRBV5-1	TRBJ1-4	TRBD1	many
TGTGCCATCAGTGAGTACGGGCAGGGGATTCGTAGCAATCAGCCCCAGCATTTT	CAISEYGQGIRSNQPQHF	TRBV10-3	TRBJ1-5	.	few
TGCAGTGGGCGGCAAGATAGCAATCAGCCCCAGCATTTT	CSGRQDSNQPQHF	TRBV20-1	TRBJ1-5	.	many
TGCGCCAGCGGGTCAACCGGGACAGGGAGTGGGGAGCAGTACTTC	CASGSTGTGSGEQYF	TRBV4-1	TRBJ2-7	TRBD1	.
TGTGCCAGCAGCTTAGCCCCCGGGGGGGGCAATGAGCAGTTCTTC	CASSLAPGGGNEQFF	TRBV7-6	TRBJ2-1	TRBD2	few
TGTGCCATCAGGACAGACAGGAATCAGCCCCAGCATTTT	CAIRTDRNQPQHF	TRBV10-3	TRBJ1-5	.	.
TGCGCCAGCAGCTCAACGGGGCATCACCAAGAGACCCAGTACTTC	CASSSTGHHQETQYF	TRBV5-1	TRBJ2-5	.	few
TGCGCCAGCAGCAGCGGACAGGAACGGACCGGGGAGCTGTTTTTT	CASSSGQERTGELFF	TRBV5-1	TRBJ2-2	TRBD1	many
TGCAGCGTTGAACAGGACAGGGGGCTTATCGGGGCCCCCACTGAAGCTTTCTTT	CSVEQDRGLIGAPTEAFF	TRBV29-1	TRBJ1-1	TRBD1	many
TGTGCCACCAGCAGAGGACCTCGGAACACTGAAGCTTTCTTT	CATSRGPRNTEAFF	TRBV15	TRBJ1-1	.	.
TGTGCCAGCAGTTTGGGACTAGCGGGGCCAGCGCAAGAGACCCAGTACTTC	CASSLGLAGPAQETQYF	TRBV12-3/TRBV12-4	TRBJ2-5	TRBD2	many
TGTGCCAGCAGTCCTGGACGGAGAGGCTACACCTTC	CASSPGRRGYTF	TRBV12-3/TRBV12-4	TRBJ1-2	.	.
TGTGCCACCAGTGATTTGTATAATGAGCAGTTCTTC	CATSDLYNEQFF	TRBV24-1	TRBJ2-1	.	few
TGTGCCAGCACCGAACGACAGGGGAACACAGATCAGCCCCAGCATTTT	CASTERQGNTDQPQHF	TRBV6-2/TRBV6-3	TRBJ1-5	TRBD1	.
TGTGCCAGCAGTCCGGTTGGCGATACGCAGTATTTT	CASSPVGDTQYF	TRBV6-2/TRBV6-3	TRBJ2-3	.	many
TGCGCCAGCAGCGTCAGGACGGGCTCAGATACGCAGTATTTT	CASSVRTGSDTQYF	TRBV5-1	TRBJ2-3	.	.
TGTGCCAGCAGCAGCCAAACAGGGGGCCTTGAAGCTTTCTTT	CASSSQTGGLEAFF	TRBV11-2	TRBJ1-1	TRBD1	many
TGTGCCTGGAGTAGCGACACCCCGGGAATTTCACCCCTCCACTTT	CAWSSDTPGISPLHF	TRBV30	TRBJ1-6	.	few
TGTGCCAGCATCGAGCCCAGGTCCACCGGGGAGCTGTTTTTT	CASIEPRSTGELFF	TRBV2	TRBJ2-2	.	many
TGCAGTGCTAGCGCCCCGGACCGAGCTCAGCTCGAGCAGTACTTC	CSASAPDRAQLEQYF	TRBV20-1	TRBJ2-7	.	.
TGTGCCAGCAGCAAACTCGGGGGCGCCGCCGTCCTCTCCTACGAGCAGTACTTC	CASSKLGGAAVLSYEQYF	TRBV21-1	TRBJ2-7	.	many
TGTGCCAGCAGCTTGTACCAGGGTGACATTCAGTACTTC	CASSLYQGDIQYF	TRBV5-4	TRBJ2-4	.	few